This T cell receptor beta chain originates from a study of shared clonotypes between healthy human individuals. Overall study results and limits: Collection of samples was limited to blood; tissue repertoires likely differ.

Around 32,000 T cell genomes, or about 200 ng DNA, went into the sorted-subset replicate PCRs. Original data processing: From ImmunoSEQ came sequences covering only the junction and carrying no quality scores, so filtering differed. Only in-frame clones appear in the TCRdb table, and some are missing; sequencing was by immunoSEQ multiplex PCR. V, J and clone size were drawn from that table, and D and trimming were deduced from the DNA. The sample comprises hundreds of thousands of clones, more than 75% of which are singletons, and 15% to 20% rests with the top ten. Of note for this clone: What it recognizes is unknown.

The receptor comes from a man younger than 30 in good health. The sample consisted of memory CD8+ T cells sorted from blood. Subset specified: CD45RO+ cells pooled with CCR7-negative TemRA cells.

The chain's CDR3 is CASSLGVGRYEQYF. The CDR3 DNA reads TGTGCCAGCAGCTTGGGGGTTGGGAGGTACGAGCAGTACTTC. The chain combines TRBV5-6 with TRBJ2-7, with D possibly matching TRBD2 (6 bases). Trimming removed 0 bases at V and 4 bases at J, with 11 bases between. The CDR3 spans 14 residues. Germline loops: CDR1 SGHDT, CDR2 YYEEEE.